The 9 T cell receptor beta chains in this list originate from one sample, sequenced in a study of blood T cell repertoires in COVID-19. Clones were sequenced by immunoSEQ multiplex PCR, and TCRdb holds only the in-frame ones, with some missing. The data contain 300,000 to 350,000 clones, around 88% of them seen just once; the ten biggest clones take up 1.5% to 2%. Source material: peripheral blood. Every receptor here comes from a woman aged 25 to 39 with COVID-19, enrolled during active disease.

This chain joins TRBV3-1 (or the pseudogene TRBV3-2) and TRBJ1-2; no reliable D call. CDR1 LGHDT and CDR2 YNNKEL come from the germline V gene (reference sequence). This CDR3 is 14 amino acids long. V was clipped by 1 base and J by 2 bases, with 8 bases between them. The chain's CDR3 is CASSQVAGNYGYTF. The CDR3 DNA reads as TGTGCCAGCAGCCAAGTGGCAGGCAACTATGGCTACACCTTC.

V gene TRBV29-1 combines with J gene TRBJ1-2; 7 nucleotides line up with TRBD1. Germline CDR1 and CDR2: SQVTM and ANQGSEA. The CDR3 contains 11 residues. V shed 7 bases and J 8 bases; nucleotides not matched to a gene: 7. The CDR3 spells CSATGTDGYTF. The CDR3 region has the DNA TGCAGCGCCACCGGGACAGACGGCTACACCTTC.

The chain carries TRBV18 and TRBJ2-5, with D possibly being TRBD1 (5 bases). The V gene's germline CDR1 is KGHSH and CDR2 LQKENI. The V end lost 0 bases, the J end lost 0 bases, and 14 bases lay between the germline ends. This CDR3 is built from 17 residues. The CDR3 protein is CASSPPYDRDNQETQYF. As DNA, the CDR3 is TGTGCCAGCTCACCACCGTACGACAGAGACAACCAAGAGACCCAGTACTTC.

The CDR3 DNA is TGTGCCAGTACCCCAGGAAGGGGTCAGCCCCAGCATTTT. This sequence encodes CASTPGRGQPQHF. The gene calls are TRBV19 and TRBJ1-5; D perhaps matches TRBD1 (5 bases). The CDR3 covers 13 residues. CDR1 is LNHDA and CDR2 is SQIVND in the germline V gene (reference sequence). The ends were cut back, 7 bases at V and 6 bases at J, with 13 bases in the middle. Using reference TRBV19 and TRBJ1-5 for the parts outside the CDR3, the full variable domain is DGGITQSPKYLFRKEGQNVTLSCEQNLNHDAMYWYRQDPGQGLRLIYYSQIVNDFQKGDIAEGYSVSREKKESFPLTVTSAQKNPTAFYLCASTPGRGQPQHFGDGTRLSIL.

This rearrangement joins TRBV3-1 (or the pseudogene TRBV3-2) to TRBJ2-3; 7 bases align to TRBD2. Germline CDR1 and CDR2: LGHDT and YNNKEL (reference sequence). The ends lost 1 base at V and 3 bases at J; junction bases unmatched: 13. This CDR3 region has 18 residues. CDR3 nucleotides: TGTGCCAGCAGCCAAGCTCCCCCACTGGGGGGGGTGACAGATACGCAGTATTTT. It yields the protein CASSQAPPLGGVTDTQYF.

The J gene is TRBJ1-2, the V gene TRBV7-9, with TRBD1 matching 7 bases. The CDR3 covers 14 residues. V gave up 4 bases and J gave up 8 bases; unmatched junction bases: 10. Per the germline V gene, CDR1 is SEHNR and CDR2 is FQNEAQ (reference sequence). The CDR3 region is CASSSGTGDVGYTF. CDR3 bases: TGTGCCAGCAGCTCGGGTACAGGGGATGTCGGCTACACCTTC.

The rearrangement joins TRBV28 to TRBJ2-2; D uncertain. CDR1 and CDR2 (germline): MDHEN, SYDVKM. V was pared by 6 bases and J by 3 bases, with 8 bases between. The length of the CDR3 is 13 residues. The CDR3 sequence is CASRLQDTGELFF. DNA for the CDR3: TGTGCCAGCAGACTGCAAGACACCGGGGAGCTGTTTTTT.

The gene calls are TRBV28 and TRBJ1-2; D unresolved. Germline V gene sequence: CDR1 MDHEN, CDR2 SYDVKM. The CDR3 spans 14 residues. The V end lost 3 bases, the J end lost 7 bases, and 15 bases lay between the germline ends. The CDR3 loop reads CASSLLADLVGYTF. The DNA of the CDR3 is TGTGCCAGCAGTTTGCTAGCTGATCTGGTTGGCTACACCTTC.

In the case of this clone: At one end, the junction sequence differs from germline, possibly due to a read error. This CDR3 is also generated by other DNA sequences in the sample. The V and J genes are TRBV2 and TRBJ2-5; D call uncertain. This CDR3 has 12 amino acids. Germline-derived CDR1 and CDR2 are SNHLY and FYNNEI. This chain's CDR3 is CASEKSEETQYF. The DNA of the CDR3 is TGTGCCAGCGAAAAGAGTGAGGAGACCCAATACTTC.